Below are 15 T cell receptor beta chains sequenced from a single sample in a study of blood T cells in healthy people across ages. Through a sample-barcoded 5' primer and a J-beta primer mix, a second PCR was run for roughly 6 to 11 cycles. TCRdb reprocessed the 5' RACE reads with MiXCR, giving one entry per CDR3 protein. The sample has hundreds of thousands of distinct CDR3 sequences; roughly 50% are singletons. The sample taken for sequencing was blood. These receptors came from a man in his fifties or sixties in good health.

The chain links TRBV7-2 to TRBJ1-1; D is unresolved. This CDR3 contains 13 residues. Germline V gene sequence: CDR1 SGHTA, CDR2 FQGNSA. V was clipped by 1 base and J by 3 bases, with 6 bases between them. The CDR3 DNA follows: TGTGCCAGCAGCTTAGGCTCTTACACTGAAGCTTTCTTT. The encoded protein is CASSLGSYTEAFF. The whole variable domain, filled in from reference TRBV7-2 and TRBJ1-1, reads GAGVSQSPSNKVTEKGKDVELRCDPISGHTALYWYRQSLGQGLEFLIYFQGNSAPDKSGLPSDRFSAERTGGSVSTLTIQRTQQEDSAVYLCASSLGSYTEAFFGQGTRLTVV.

The gene calls are TRBV18 and TRBJ2-1, with D perhaps matching TRBD2 (6 bases). V lost 4 bases and J lost 4, with 8 bases in between. The V gene's germline CDR1 is KGHSH and CDR2 LQKENI. This CDR3 is 13 amino acids long. The CDR3 DNA is TGTGCCAGCTCACAGACTAGTTACAATGAGCAGTTCTTC. It is translated as CASSQTSYNEQFF.

This clonotype came up once. The chain links TRBV5-1 to TRBJ2-1, with TRBD2 matching 7 bases. The CDR3 is 15 residues long. Trimming cost V 3 bases and J 2 bases; bases outside gene matches: 5. Germline loops: CDR1 SGHRS, CDR2 YFSETQ. CDR3 sequence: CASSSSGDTYNEQFF. In DNA form, the CDR3 reads TGCGCCAGCAGCTCAAGCGGGGATACCTACAATGAGCAGTTCTTC.

The rearrangement links TRBV7-2 to TRBJ1-1, with 9 bases that match TRBD1. After removal of 5 bases from V and 3 bases from J, the junction contained 4 bases not matched to a gene. CDR3 length: 14 residues. Germline CDR1 reads SGHTA; CDR2 reads FQGNSA. The CDR3 sequence is CASSDWDRDTEAFF. Written as DNA, the CDR3 is TGTGCCAGCAGCGATTGGGACAGGGACACTGAAGCTTTCTTT.

The chain joins TRBV5-6 to TRBJ1-1; 7 bases line up with TRBD1. V was clipped by 4 bases and J by 4 bases; unmatched bases: 4. CDR1 SGHDT and CDR2 YYEEEE come from the germline V gene. The CDR3 runs 13 residues. The CDR3 loop is CASSGRGLTEAFF. Here the CDR3 DNA reads TGTGCCAGCAGCGGAAGGGGGCTCACTGAAGCTTTCTTT.

This clonotype was picked up a small number of times. The chain employs TRBV7-2 and TRBJ2-5; unclear D gene. The CDR3 totals 14 residues. Germline-derived CDR1 and CDR2 are SGHTA and FQGNSA. V was trimmed by 5 bases and J by 1 base, leaving 11 bases between them. The CDR3 here is CASSPNRAQETQYF. In DNA form, the CDR3 reads TGTGCCAGCAGCCCTAATAGGGCCCAAGAGACCCAGTACTTC.

This rearrangement joins TRBV6-1 to TRBJ2-1; TRBD1 agrees at 9 bases. Unmatched junction bases numbered 12, after V lost 6 bases and J lost 9 bases. The CDR3 sequence is 15 residues long. Germline V gene sequence: CDR1 MNHNS, CDR2 SASEGT. The CDR3 coding sequence is TGTGCCAGCAGCCCGGGGACAGGGAAACGCCCTGAGCAGTTCTTC. It specifies CASSPGTGKRPEQFF.

The gene calls are TRBV3-1 and TRBJ1-2; the D is unclear. The V gene's germline CDR1 is LGHDT and CDR2 YNNKEL (reference sequence). V gave up 4 bases and J gave up 2 bases, with 11 bases separating them. CDR3 length: 14 residues. This CDR3 is CASSPWTENYGYTF. The CDR3 nucleotides are TGTGCCAGCAGCCCCTGGACGGAGAACTATGGCTACACCTTC.

This clonotype has a handful of counts. The V gene is TRBV5-5, the J gene TRBJ2-1; D is uncertain. This CDR3 has 16 amino acids. Germline CDR1 SGHKS, CDR2 YYEKEE (reference sequence). V lost 4 bases and J lost 5, with 19 bases in between. CDR3 in amino acids: CASSPLLPTRDNEQFF. The DNA of the CDR3 is TGTGCCAGCAGCCCCCTATTACCGACACGCGACAATGAGCAGTTCTTC.

Points on this clonotype: One end of the junction varies from germline; a read error may be responsible. J is TRBJ2-5 and V is TRBV6-2 or TRBV6-3; 9 bases map to TRBD1. Germline V lookup: CDR1 MNHEY, CDR2 SVGEGT. The CDR3 runs to 14 residues. The chain's CDR3 is CASSSLGQGETQYF. The CDR3 bases are TGCGCCAGCAGTTCTCTCGGACAGGGGGAGACCCAGTACTTC.

This clonotype was detected ten times or more. The rearrangement joins TRBV6-6 to TRBJ2-5; D tentatively reads TRBD1 or TRBD2 (5 bases each). The CDR3 totals 16 residues. Germline V gene data show CDR1 as MNHNY and CDR2 as SVGAGI (reference sequence). V lost 4 bases to trimming and J lost 5 bases, with 20 bases between them. DNA of the CDR3: TGTGCCAGCAGTTTCTCGGGACGGCAGAAACCGGAGACCCAGTACTTC. Its protein product is CASSFSGRQKPETQYF.

CDR3 region: CASSGYLRDTQYF. The CDR3 nucleotides read TGTGCCAGCAGTGGATATTTGAGGGATACGCAGTATTTT. This chain joins TRBV25-1 and TRBJ2-3, with D unclear. The germline V gene has CDR1 MGHDK and CDR2 SYGVNS. This CDR3 has 13 residues. Trimming removed 4 bases from V and 6 bases from J, with 11 bases in between.

The rearrangement joins TRBV10-3 to TRBJ2-3; 10 bases are a match to TRBD1. CDR1 ENHRY and CDR2 SYGVKD come from the germline V gene. The CDR3 has 14 residues. V gave up 8 bases and J gave up 2 bases; unmatched junction bases: 4. The CDR3 region is CAIAGTGDTDTQYF. The CDR3 nucleotides read TGTGCCATCGCCGGGACAGGGGACACAGATACGCAGTATTTT.

The chain couples TRBV18 to TRBJ2-7; D might be TRBD1 (5 bases). The closer fit of TRBJ2-4 to the DNA end suggests the J call may be wrong. CDR1 and CDR2 (germline): KGHSH, LQKENI. This CDR3 is built from 15 residues. CDR3 residues: CASSPVPGSGNIQYF. CDR3 nucleotide sequence: TGTGCCAGCTCCCCGGTTCCAGGGTCCGGAAACATTCAGTACTTC.

The J gene is TRBJ2-3, the V gene TRBV7-8; the D gene is possibly TRBD1 (7 bases). Germline CDR1 is SGHVS and CDR2 is FQNEAQ. The V gene lost 1 base and the J gene lost 3 bases, with 17 bases spanning the gap. The CDR3 is 17 residues long. CDR3 sequence reads: CASSLGTGRGRTDTQYF. CDR3 sequence (DNA): TGTGCCAGCAGCTTAGGGACAGGACGGGGGAGGACAGATACGCAGTATTTT. Supplemented by reference TRBV7-8 and TRBJ2-3, the full variable domain reads GAGVSQSPRYKVAKRGQDVALRCDPISGHVSLFWYQQALGQGPEFLTYFQNEAQLDKSGLPSDRFFAERPEGSVSTLKIQRTQQEDSAVYLCASSLGTGRGRTDTQYFGPGTRLTVL.